This T cell receptor (beta chain) is from a study of naive and memory T cell subsets. Two oligonucleotides, mixed equimolar, formed the beta constant-region primer covering TRBC1 and TRBC2. The ligated cDNA underwent four PCR rounds using SP2 and nested alpha and beta constant-region primers. TCRdb recomputed calls from the UMI-ligation and nested PCR reads with MiXCR, one row per CDR3 protein. The sample has 130,000 to 150,000 distinct CDR3 sequences; 20% to 25% are singletons. V was clipped by 4 bases and J by 10 bases; unmatched bases: 9. The CDR3 runs to 15 residues. Germline V gene lookup returns CDR1 MNHNS and CDR2 SASEGT. Alpha and beta libraries were amplified separately from the second PCR onward. Study-wide points: Over 95% of naive TCR sequences appeared only once after error correction, unlike memory subsets. Especially in CD8 cells, naive repertoires contained a few larger clonotypes, possibly CD45RA-re-expressing memory cells.

In its sample, this clonotype was seen a few times. Its antigen is unknown. The chain combines TRBV6-1 with TRBJ1-4, with TRBD1 identical over 10 bases. The source material was naive CD4+ T cells from blood. The origin of this receptor is a human donor in good health. The CDR3 is CASSARDRGFGKLFF. The DNA for the CDR3 is TGTGCCAGCAGTGCCAGGGACAGGGGATTCGGAAAACTGTTTTTT.